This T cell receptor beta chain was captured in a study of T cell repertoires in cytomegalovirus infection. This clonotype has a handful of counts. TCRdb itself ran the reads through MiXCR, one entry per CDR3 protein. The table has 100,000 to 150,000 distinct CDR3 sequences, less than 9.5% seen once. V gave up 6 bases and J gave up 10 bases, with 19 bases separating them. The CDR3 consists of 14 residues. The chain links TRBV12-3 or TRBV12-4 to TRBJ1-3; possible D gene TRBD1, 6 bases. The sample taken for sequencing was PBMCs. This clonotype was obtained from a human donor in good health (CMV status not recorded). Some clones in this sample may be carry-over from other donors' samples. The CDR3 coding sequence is TGTGCCAGCAGCCTCGGACAGCTAGTCATGACCATATATTTT. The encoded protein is CASSLGQLVMTIYF.